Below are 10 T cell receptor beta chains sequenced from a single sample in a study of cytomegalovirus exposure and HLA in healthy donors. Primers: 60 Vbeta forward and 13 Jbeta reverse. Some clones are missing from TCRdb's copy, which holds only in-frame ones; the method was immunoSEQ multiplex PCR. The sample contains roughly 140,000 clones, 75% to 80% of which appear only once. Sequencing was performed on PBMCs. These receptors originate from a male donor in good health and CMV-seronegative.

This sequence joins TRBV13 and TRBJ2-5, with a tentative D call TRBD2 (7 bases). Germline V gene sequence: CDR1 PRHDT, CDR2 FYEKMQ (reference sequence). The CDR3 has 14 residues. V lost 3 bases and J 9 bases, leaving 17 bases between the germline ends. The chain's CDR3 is CASSLGRGRVSQYF. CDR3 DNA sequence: TGTGCCAGCAGCTTGGGGCGGGGGCGCGTTTCCCAGTACTTC.

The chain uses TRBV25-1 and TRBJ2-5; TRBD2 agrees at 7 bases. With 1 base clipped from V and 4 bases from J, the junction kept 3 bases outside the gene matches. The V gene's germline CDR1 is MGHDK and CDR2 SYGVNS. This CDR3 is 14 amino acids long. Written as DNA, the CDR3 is TGTGCCAGCAGTGAATGGGGGGGGAGAGAGACCCAGTACTTC. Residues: CASSEWGGRETQYF.

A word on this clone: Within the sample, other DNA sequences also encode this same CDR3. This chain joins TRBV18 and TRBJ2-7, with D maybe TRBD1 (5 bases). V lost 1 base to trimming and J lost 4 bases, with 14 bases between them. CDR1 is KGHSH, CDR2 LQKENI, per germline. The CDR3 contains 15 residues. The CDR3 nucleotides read TGTGCCAGCTCACCACTCTTGGCAGGGCCGTACGAGCAGTACTTC. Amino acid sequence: CASSPLLAGPYEQYF.

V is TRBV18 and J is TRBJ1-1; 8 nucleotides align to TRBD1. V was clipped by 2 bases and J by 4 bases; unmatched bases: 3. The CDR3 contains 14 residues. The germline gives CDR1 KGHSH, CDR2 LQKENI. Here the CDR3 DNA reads TGTGCCAGCTCACCATTGGACAGGGCCACTGAAGCTTTCTTT. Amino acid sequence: CASSPLDRATEAFF.

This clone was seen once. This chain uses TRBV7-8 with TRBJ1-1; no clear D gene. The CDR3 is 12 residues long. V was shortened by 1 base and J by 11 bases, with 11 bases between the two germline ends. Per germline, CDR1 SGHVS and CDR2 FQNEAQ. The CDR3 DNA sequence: TGTGCCAGCAGCTTAGGGGCGAGGGAGGCTTTCTTT. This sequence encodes CASSLGAREAFF.

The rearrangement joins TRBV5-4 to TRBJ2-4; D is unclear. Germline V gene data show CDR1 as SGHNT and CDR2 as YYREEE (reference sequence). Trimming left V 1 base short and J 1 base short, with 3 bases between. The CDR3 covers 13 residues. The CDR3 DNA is TGTGCCAGCAGCTTGCAGGCCAAAAACATTCAGTACTTC. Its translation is CASSLQAKNIQYF.

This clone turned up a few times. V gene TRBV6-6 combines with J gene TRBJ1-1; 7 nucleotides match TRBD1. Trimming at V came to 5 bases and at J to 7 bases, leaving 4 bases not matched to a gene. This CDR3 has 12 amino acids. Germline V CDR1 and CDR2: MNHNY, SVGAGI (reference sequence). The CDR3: CASSRGQVEAFF. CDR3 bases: TGTGCCAGCAGTAGAGGACAGGTTGAAGCTTTCTTT.

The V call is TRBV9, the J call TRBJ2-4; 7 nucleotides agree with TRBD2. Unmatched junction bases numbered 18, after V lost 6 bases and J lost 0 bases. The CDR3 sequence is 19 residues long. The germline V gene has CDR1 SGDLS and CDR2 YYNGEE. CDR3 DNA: TGTGCCAGCACCGTCGGGGCTAGCGGACGCGCACTAGCCAAAAACATTCAGTACTTC. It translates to CASTVGASGRALAKNIQYF.

The DNA for the CDR3 is TGCGCCAGCAGCCGTGTAGCGGGGGTGAGGGAGACCCAGTACTTC. Protein product: CASSRVAGVRETQYF. The gene calls are TRBV5-1 and TRBJ2-5, with TRBD2 identical over 9 bases. Germline CDR1 and CDR2: SGHRS and YFSETQ. Trimming at V came to 4 bases and at J to 5 bases, leaving 9 bases not matched to a gene. The CDR3 extends over 15 amino acids. The whole variable domain, filled in from reference TRBV5-1 and TRBJ2-5, reads KAGVTQTPRYLIKTRGQQVTLSCSPISGHRSVSWYQQTPGQGLQFLFEYFSETQRNKGNFPGRFSGRQFSNSRSEMNVSTLELGDSALYLCASSRVAGVRETQYFGPGTRLLVL.

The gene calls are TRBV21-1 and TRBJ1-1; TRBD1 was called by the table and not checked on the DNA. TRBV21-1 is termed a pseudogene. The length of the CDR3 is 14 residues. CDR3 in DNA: TGTGCCAGCACCCCTCTGACAGGGTATCGTCGAGCTTTCTTT. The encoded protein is CASTPLTGYRRAFF.